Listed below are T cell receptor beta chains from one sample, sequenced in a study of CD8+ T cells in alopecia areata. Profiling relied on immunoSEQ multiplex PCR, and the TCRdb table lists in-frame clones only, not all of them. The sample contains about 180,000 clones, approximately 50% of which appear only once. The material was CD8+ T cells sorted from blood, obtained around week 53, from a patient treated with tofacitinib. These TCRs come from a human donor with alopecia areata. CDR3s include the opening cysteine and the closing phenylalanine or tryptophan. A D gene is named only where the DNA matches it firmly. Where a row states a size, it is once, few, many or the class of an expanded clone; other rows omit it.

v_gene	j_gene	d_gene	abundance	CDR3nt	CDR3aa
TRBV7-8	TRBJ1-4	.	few	TGTGCCAGCAGCTTATACAGTGAGGGGGAAAAACTGTTTTTT	CASSLYSEGEKLFF
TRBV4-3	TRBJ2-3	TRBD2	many	TGCGCCAGCAGCCAAGAGACTAGCGGGGGGGCGGGTACGCAGTATTTT	CASSQETSGGAGTQYF
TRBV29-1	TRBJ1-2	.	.	TGCAGCGTTGAGGGCCTGGAGCTAGGCTACACCTTC	CSVEGLELGYTF
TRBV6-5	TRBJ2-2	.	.	TGTGCCAGCCGTAGAACGGGCGACACCGGGGAGCTGTTTTTT	CASRRTGDTGELFF
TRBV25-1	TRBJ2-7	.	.	TGTGCCAGCAGTGAATCGGTCGAGCAGTACTTC	CASSESVEQYF
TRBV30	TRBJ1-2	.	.	TGTGCCTGGAGTTGGGTGGACCGGGAGGACTATGGCTACACCTTC	CAWSWVDREDYGYTF
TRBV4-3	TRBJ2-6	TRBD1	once	TGCGCCAGCAGCCAAGAGACAGGGACTGGGGCCAACGTCCTGACTTTC	CASSQETGTGANVLTF
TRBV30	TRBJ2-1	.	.	TGTGCCTGGAGTAGAGAGGGAGGTTACCTCAATGAGCAGTTCTTC	CAWSREGGYLNEQFF
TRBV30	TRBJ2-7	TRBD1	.	TGTGCCTGGAGTGACGGGACAGGGTACGAGCAGTACTTC	CAWSDGTGYEQYF
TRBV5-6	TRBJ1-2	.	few	TGTGCCAGCAGCTCCGGGGGATGGACAGACCCTAACTATGGCTACACCTTC	CASSSGGWTDPNYGYTF
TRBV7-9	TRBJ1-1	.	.	TGTGCCAGCAGCTTTGGAGACAGTGAAGCTTTCTTT	CASSFGDSEAFF